This T cell receptor (beta chain) was profiled in a study of yellow fever vaccine responses in identical twins. General study results and limits: Twins reportedly mounted vaccine T cell responses that seemed partly convergent, partly personalized.

From the RT-PCR reads, TCRdb called clonotypes with MiXCR, one entry per CDR3 protein. The data hold 3,000 to 3,500 distinct CDR3 sequences, with around nine tenths observed a single time. As to this clonotype: Its antigen is not identified.

The receptor comes from a woman aged 18-29 years who received the yellow fever vaccine. This specimen was T cells from blood (PBMCs), unsorted or a sorted subset (not recorded which), taken before or after yellow fever vaccination (not recorded which).

CDR3 DNA: TGTGCCAGCAGCTACCCGATGAGCGGGAGGAGCACAGATACGCAGTATTTT. Its translation is CASSYPMSGRSTDTQYF. The chain has TRBV11-2 and TRBJ2-3, with 9 bases aligning to TRBD2. CDR3 length equals 17 residues. V shed 4 bases, J shed 0 bases, and the junction held 8 bases outside the gene matches. The germline V gene encodes CDR1 SGHAT and CDR2 FQNNGV.